Listed below are T cell receptor beta chains from one sample, sequenced in a study of early T cells in non-severe SARS-CoV-2 infection. Each CDR3 protein is one row after TCRdb ran MiXCR on the 5' RACE reads. The sample lists more than 65,000 distinct CDR3 sequences, roughly 13% occurring once. The sample comprised whole blood. The receptors shown here come from an adult who was a healthcare worker with PCR-confirmed SARS-CoV-2 infection or an uninfected control (not recorded which). Both conserved end residues are part of each CDR3. A D gene is named only where the DNA matches it firmly. Some rows have no size entry. The others give once, few or many, or a class for an expanded clone.

size,D,J,V,CDR3,DNA
few,-,TRBJ1-1,TRBV7-2,CASSPGVGTEAFF,TGTGCCAGCAGCCCAGGGGTGGGCACTGAAGCTTTCTTT
few,TRBD1,TRBJ2-7,TRBV28,CASSFSAPPLNRGIGEQYF,TGTGCCAGCAGTTTTTCCGCCCCCCCTCTGAACAGGGGCATAGGGGAGCAGTACTTC
many,-,TRBJ2-7,TRBV6-5,CASSSTRATYEQYF,TGTGCCAGCAGTTCGACACGGGCCACCTACGAGCAGTACTTC
many,-,TRBJ2-5,TRBV29-1,CSLGTGPVETQYF,TGCAGCTTGGGAACGGGACCAGTAGAGACCCAGTACTTC
few,-,TRBJ1-2,TRBV12-3/TRBV12-4,CASSPEVGRKIGYTF,TGTGCCAGCAGTCCCGAGGTGGGGCGCAAAATTGGCTACACCTTC
few,TRBD2,TRBJ2-3,TRBV2,CASSRTSGGFTDTQYF,TGTGCCAGCAGCCGTACTAGCGGGGGGTTCACAGATACGCAGTATTTT
many,-,TRBJ2-7,TRBV28,CASSWDYEQYF,TGTGCCAGCAGTTGGGATTACGAGCAGTACTTC
once,TRBD1,TRBJ2-4,TRBV6-1,CASSLYTGGQNNIQYF,TGTGCCAGCAGTCTATATACAGGGGGCCAGAATAACATTCAGTACTTC
-,TRBD2,TRBJ2-1,TRBV6-2/TRBV6-3,CASSSSGGSYNEQFF,TGTGCCAGCAGTTCTAGCGGGGGGTCCTACAATGAGCAGTTCTTC
few,-,TRBJ2-7,TRBV4-3,CASSQGNSWEQYF,TGCGCCAGCAGCCAAGGGAATAGTTGGGAGCAGTACTTC
-,-,TRBJ2-3,TRBV6-4,CASSDSSDNTDTQYF,TGTGCCAGCAGTGACTCCAGCGACAACACAGATACGCAGTATTTT
-,TRBD1,TRBJ2-2,TRBV24-1,CATSDSGTGGGDTGELFF,TGTGCCACCAGTGATTCCGGGACAGGAGGTGGGGACACCGGGGAGCTGTTTTTT
-,TRBD1,TRBJ2-2,TRBV28,CASSNSMGTVTGELFF,TGTGCCAGCAGCAACTCGATGGGGACAGTCACCGGGGAGCTGTTTTTT
many,-,TRBJ1-2,TRBV30,CAWSVQVVRNYGYTF,TGTGCCTGGAGTGTACAAGTGGTCCGAAACTATGGCTACACCTTC
-,TRBD1,TRBJ1-2,TRBV20-1,CSADRGHGYTF,TGCAGTGCTGACAGGGGGCATGGCTACACCTTC
-,TRBD1,TRBJ2-1,TRBV9,CASSTQQGANEQFF,TGTGCCAGCAGCACCCAGCAGGGGGCCAATGAGCAGTTCTTC
few,-,TRBJ2-3,TRBV11-2,CASSNRGRSKSDTQYF,TGTGCCAGCAGCAACCGAGGGAGGTCAAAGTCAGATACGCAGTATTTT
many,-,TRBJ2-3,TRBV12-3/TRBV12-4,CASSLYGGTDTQYF,TGTGCCAGCAGTTTATACGGGGGCACAGATACGCAGTATTTT
many,-,TRBJ2-7,TRBV5-1,CASSEVGAVGYEQYF,TGCGCCAGCAGCGAAGTTGGGGCGGTGGGGTACGAGCAGTACTTC
many,-,TRBJ2-1,TRBV19,CASSISSYNEQFF,TGTGCCAGTAGTATAAGCTCCTACAATGAGCAGTTCTTC
-,-,TRBJ1-6,TRBV19,CASSILSRQSNSPLHF,TGTGCCAGTAGTATTTTGTCCAGACAGTCGAATTCACCCCTCCACTTT
few,TRBD1,TRBJ1-6,TRBV28,CASSSGQVYNSPLHF,TGTGCCAGCAGTTCTGGACAGGTTTATAATTCACCCCTCCACTTT
few,TRBD2,TRBJ2-3,TRBV7-9,CASSFSGGRGDTQYF,TGTGCCAGCAGCTTTAGCGGGGGCCGGGGAGATACGCAGTATTTT
many,-,TRBJ1-1,TRBV7-9,CASSSGGTEAFF,TGTGCCAGCAGCTCCGGGGGGACTGAAGCTTTCTTT
-,-,TRBJ1-1,TRBV12-3/TRBV12-4,CASSFGDRPAGAFF,TGTGCCAGCAGTTTTGGTGACAGGCCCGCGGGAGCTTTCTTT
few,-,TRBJ2-1,TRBV5-1,CASSLVSGSGPRNEQFF,TGCGCCAGCAGCTTGGTTTCTGGAAGCGGCCCGAGGAATGAGCAGTTCTTC
few,-,TRBJ2-3,TRBV7-2,CASSPGASTDTQYF,TGTGCCAGCAGCCCAGGGGCGAGCACAGATACGCAGTATTTT
-,TRBD1,TRBJ2-3,TRBV7-2,CASSYRPGTGAFSVFFADTQYF,TGTGCCAGCAGCTACCGTCCCGGGACAGGGGCGTTTAGCGTATTTTTTGCAGATACGCAGTATTTT
few,-,TRBJ2-1,TRBV28,CASSRGRGSYNEQFF,TGTGCCAGCAGTCGGGGAAGGGGGTCCTACAATGAGCAGTTCTTC